This is a list of T cell receptor beta chains from one sample in a study of human T cells and chemical hapten exposure. TCRdb reprocessed the RACE reads with MiXCR, giving one entry per CDR3 protein. The sample contains more than 30,000 distinct CDR3 sequences, around 6.8% of which appear only once. The sequences come from whole blood, collected in connection with sensitization to the hapten diphenylcyclopropenone (DPC). The origin of the receptors is a woman under 40 with alopecia areata. Some clones in this sample may be carry-over from other donors' samples. The CDR3 runs from the conserved cysteine through the conserved F or W. D genes are given only for firm matches. Clone size is given for some rows only: seen once, a few or many times, or a class if the clone is expanded.

TGCAGTGCTAGAGATACCAGGGGCGAAAAACTGTTTTTT | CSARDTRGEKLFF | TRBJ1-4 | many | TRBV20-1 | 13 | NA
TGTGCCAGCTCACCCCTTTCAGATACGCAGTATTTT | CASSPLSDTQYF | TRBJ2-3 | many | TRBV18 | 12 | NA
TGTGCCATCTCAGAGCGGGGGAAGAATGAGCAGTTCTTC | CAISERGKNEQFF | TRBJ2-1 | many | TRBV10-3 | 13 | TRBD2
TGCAGTGCTACACATCCGGACAGGTACCAGGGTGAAGCTTTCTTT | CSATHPDRYQGEAFF | TRBJ1-1 | few | TRBV20-1 | 15 | TRBD1
TGTGCCAGCAGCTCCAGGGCCGTCGGTGAAGCTTTCTTT | CASSSRAVGEAFF | TRBJ1-1 | many | TRBV11-2 | 13 | NA
TGTGCCAGCAGCCGGACTAGCGGGGCCTACGAGCAGTACTTC | CASSRTSGAYEQYF | TRBJ2-7 | NA | TRBV3-1 | 14 | TRBD2
TGCAGTGTCCCCGACAGGGGAGGTTCACCCCTCCACTTT | CSVPDRGGSPLHF | TRBJ1-6 | many | TRBV20-1 | 13 | TRBD1
TGCGCCAGCAGCATACAGGAGACCCAGTACTTC | CASSIQETQYF | TRBJ2-5 | many | TRBV5-1 | 11 | NA
TGTGCCAGCAGTTTTAGGGCATCCTCCGAGGGCTACACCTTC | CASSFRASSEGYTF | TRBJ1-2 | NA | TRBV12-3/TRBV12-4 | 14 | NA
TGTGCCAGCAGCCCGAAACTAGCGGGGGGGTGGATAGGCACAGATACGCAGTATTTT | CASSPKLAGGWIGTDTQYF | TRBJ2-3 | NA | TRBV7-8 | 19 | TRBD2
TGTGCCAGCAGCCTCCCGCCGGGGATCGGTAATGAAAAACTGTTTTTT | CASSLPPGIGNEKLFF | TRBJ1-4 | NA | TRBV5-4 | 16 | NA
TGTGCCAGCAGCCTGGACAGCCCCACAAGAGCTTTCTTT | CASSLDSPTRAFF | TRBJ1-1 | many | TRBV7-9 | 13 | NA
TGTGCCAGCTGCTGGACAGGCGACAATGAGCAGTTCTTC | CASCWTGDNEQFF | TRBJ2-1 | NA | TRBV2 | 13 | TRBD1
TGCAGCGTTGCCCCGGGGGCGAACAAAGAGACCCAGTACTTC | CSVAPGANKETQYF | TRBJ2-5 | NA | TRBV29-1 | 14 | NA
TGTGCCAGCAGTGACATAGACAGGGTTGAACAGCCCCAGCATTTT | CASSDIDRVEQPQHF | TRBJ1-5 | many | TRBV6-2/TRBV6-3 | 15 | TRBD1
TGCGCCAGCAGCCAAGATAGAGGGGAAGGGCAGTTCTTC | CASSQDRGEGQFF | TRBJ2-1 | NA | TRBV4-3 | 13 | NA
TGTGCCACCAGCAGAGACCCGGGTTCAGCGATCGCCGGGGAGCTGTTTTTT | CATSRDPGSAIAGELFF | TRBJ2-2 | NA | TRBV15 | 17 | NA
TGTGGCGCGATCGAACGAAATCCGGGCAATCAGCCCCAGCATTTT | CGAIERNPGNQPQHF | TRBJ1-5 | few | TRBV20-1 | 15 | NA
TGCAGTGCCGGGCGAGCTTTCTTT | CSAGRAFF | TRBJ1-1 | many | TRBV20-1 | 8 | NA
TGTGCCAGCAGTTTTTTCAGCAGGGACCGGCCCGGGGAGCTGTTTTTT | CASSFFSRDRPGELFF | TRBJ2-2 | few | TRBV28 | 16 | NA
TGTGCCAGCCGTCGTTGGGCTAACGGGGGGCGTACTGAAGCTTTCTTT | CASRRWANGGRTEAFF | TRBJ1-1 | NA | TRBV6-2/TRBV6-3 | 16 | NA
TGTGCCAGCAGCTCAAGCGGGGGGGCCGCAGATACGCAGTATTTT | CASSSSGGAADTQYF | TRBJ2-3 | many | TRBV6-5 | 15 | TRBD2
TGCGCCAGCAGCCAGCGGGGGGGCAACACCGGGGAGCTGTTTTTT | CASSQRGGNTGELFF | TRBJ2-2 | many | TRBV4-1 | 15 | TRBD2
TGTGCCAGCAGTTTTAGACAAAACACTGAAGCTTTCTTT | CASSFRQNTEAFF | TRBJ1-1 | NA | TRBV12-3/TRBV12-4 | 13 | NA
TGTGCCAGCAGTTTAGGGACAGGGGATGAGCAGTTCTTC | CASSLGTGDEQFF | TRBJ2-1 | many | TRBV28 | 13 | TRBD1
TGTGCCAGCAGCCCGCAGGGCGGGAATCAGCCCCAGCATTTT | CASSPQGGNQPQHF | TRBJ1-5 | many | TRBV12-3/TRBV12-4 | 14 | NA
TGTGCCAGCAGTTTCGTCGGTCAGGGACCTTTCTTT | CASSFVGQGPFF | TRBJ1-1 | many | TRBV27 | 12 | NA
TGTGCCAGCAGGGCCGGGACAGGGCATGAAAAACTGTTTTTT | CASRAGTGHEKLFF | TRBJ1-4 | few | TRBV28 | 14 | TRBD1
TGTGCCAGCAGCTACGCCCAACCCAGGGGGACTAACTATGGCTACACCTTC | CASSYAQPRGTNYGYTF | TRBJ1-2 | few | TRBV5-6 | 17 | TRBD1
TGTGCCAGCAGCCCAAACGACGGGCGGGGCACTGAAGCTTTCTTT | CASSPNDGRGTEAFF | TRBJ1-1 | NA | TRBV9 | 15 | NA
TGTGCCAGCAGTGAGAGGGAGGGGAGGTATGGCTACACCTTC | CASSEREGRYGYTF | TRBJ1-2 | NA | TRBV9 | 14 | NA
TGTGCCAGCAGTTACGGGGGCAGGGGGGAGCAGTACTTC | CASSYGGRGEQYF | TRBJ2-7 | many | TRBV6-5 | 13 | TRBD1
TGTGCCAGCAGTTACGCGTCGACTAGCAGCACAGATACGCAGTATTTT | CASSYASTSSTDTQYF | TRBJ2-3 | few | TRBV6-5 | 16 | TRBD2
TGTGCCAGCAGAAGAGGGGGCCTGGAAGCCTACAATGAGCAGTTCTTC | CASRRGGLEAYNEQFF | TRBJ2-1 | NA | TRBV27 | 16 | TRBD1
TGTGCCAGCAGTTACAGTGCCCGCGGCCAGCCCCAGCATTTT | CASSYSARGQPQHF | TRBJ1-5 | many | TRBV6-2/TRBV6-3 | 14 | NA
TGTGCCTGGACGGAGCAAGAGACCCAGTACTTC | CAWTEQETQYF | TRBJ2-5 | NA | TRBV30 | 11 | NA
TGTGCCAGCAGTGCTACCCGATCGGCCGGGGCCAACGTCCTGACTTTC | CASSATRSAGANVLTF | TRBJ2-6 | few | TRBV6-1 | 16 | NA
TGTGCCAGCAGCTTTTTAGCCGATCAGCCCCAGCATTTT | CASSFLADQPQHF | TRBJ1-5 | many | TRBV7-2 | 13 | NA
TGTGCCAGCAGCGGCCGGGACACACTGAGAAGAAACACCATATATTTT | CASSGRDTLRRNTIYF | TRBJ1-3 | many | TRBV7-9 | 16 | NA
TGCGCCAGCAGCCAGCCTTCCGGGACAGGTTACAATGAGCAGTTCTTC | CASSQPSGTGYNEQFF | TRBJ2-1 | many | TRBV4-1 | 16 | TRBD1
TGTGCCAGCAGCTTAGGCCGGCAGGGAGATAGCAATCAGCCCCAGCATTTT | CASSLGRQGDSNQPQHF | TRBJ1-5 | many | TRBV13 | 17 | NA
TGCGCCAGCAGACTAGCGGAGACTTACAATGAGCAGTTCTTC | CASRLAETYNEQFF | TRBJ2-1 | NA | TRBV5-1 | 14 | TRBD2
TGTGCCAGCAGCCGGGGGACAGGGGTCACCGGGGAGCTGTTTTTT | CASSRGTGVTGELFF | TRBJ2-2 | few | TRBV7-2 | 15 | TRBD1
TGTGCCAGCAGTTTAACAGGCGCGCCCCTCCACTTT | CASSLTGAPLHF | TRBJ1-6 | few | TRBV12-3/TRBV12-4 | 12 | NA
TGTGCCAGCAGTTTATCCCCAGGGATTCCTAATGAAAAACTGTTTTTT | CASSLSPGIPNEKLFF | TRBJ1-4 | few | TRBV27 | 16 | NA